This TCR beta chain was identified during a study of T cells in Graves' hyperthyroidism and ophthalmopathy. Looking at the study overall: Peripheral blood was obtained at initial diagnosis, preceding any treatment. Study conclusions and caveats: The model predicted ophthalmopathy a median around six months before onset.

Uncontrolled infection, other autoimmune disease, pregnancy or lactation disqualified patients from enrolment. Germline V lookup: CDR1 LNHDA, CDR2 SQIVND (reference sequence). Trimming removed 8 bases from V and 7 bases from J, with 8 bases in between. The CDR3 covers 11 residues. This clonotype turned up a few times. Its cognate antigen is unknown. RNA transcripts gave rise to amplified TCR beta CDR3 regions. Initially, a first-round RT-PCR of the TCR CDR3 employed the HTBI primer set. TCRdb passed the multiplex PCR reads through MiXCR, listing each CDR3 protein once. The sample gives 350,000 to 400,000 distinct CDR3 sequences, about a fifth of which show up once; 35% to 50% is in the top ten.

The gene calls are TRBV19 and TRBJ2-2, with no clear D. The TCR sequence derives from a man younger than 35 with Graves' ophthalmopathy. Source material: blood. For the CDR3, the DNA is TGTGCCAGTGCCAGAGGCGGGGAGCTGTTTTTT. The encoded protein is CASARGGELFF.